This T cell receptor beta chain was observed in a study of cytomegalovirus exposure and HLA in healthy donors. With 60 Vbeta and 13 Jbeta primers, the PCR was carried out. Profiled with immunoSEQ multiplex PCR; TCRdb holds only in-frame clones, not every one. Of under 250,000 clones listed, around three quarters are singletons. The sample comprised PBMCs. The clonotype was recovered from a man under 40 in good health and CMV-seronegative.

This chain's CDR3 is CASNKLAGGRDEQFF. DNA of the CDR3: TGTGCCAGCAACAAACTAGCGGGAGGTCGGGATGAGCAGTTCTTC. The rearrangement uses TRBV2 and TRBJ2-1; the match to TRBD2 covers 12 bases. V shed 7 bases, J shed 8 bases, and the junction held 9 bases outside the gene matches. The CDR3 runs to 15 residues. Germline V CDR1 and CDR2: SNHLY, FYNNEI.